The present T cell receptor (beta chain) was sequenced within a study of blood T cells in healthy people across ages (dated by TCRdb to 2015 to 2017). Some background on the complete study: In model experiments, template switching captured roughly one uniquely barcoded TCR beta cDNA molecule for every two T cells. To track age-related changes in TCR beta repertoire diversity, the study relied on deep sequencing normalized with unique cDNA molecular identifiers. Two additional independent replicas of 1 million unique cDNA reads from the same blood draw were analyzed for two donors (one aged 18 to 29 and one aged 80 or older). Four age groups were formed from the donors: young (average roughly 15 years), middle-aged (roughly 38), aged (roughly 56) and long-lived (more than 75). To avoid experimental bias, donors of different ages were randomly spread across the sequencing lanes. Results and caveats for the whole study, not just this receptor: Estimates of total diversity from one million sequenced T cells were regarded as lower bounds and underestimates. A strong correlation was found between observed TCR beta diversity and the percentage of naive T cells measured by flow cytometry. Because profiling used bulk unsorted PBMCs, naive and antigen-experienced compartments could not be compared conclusively. Observed TCR beta diversity per million T cells fell roughly linearly with age, and a significant reduction was already apparent by age approximately 40. Compared with the aged group, the long-lived group had more naive CD4+ T cells, fewer expanded clones and increased TCR diversity, suggesting age selection. Donor CMV infection status was unknown, potentially confounding age-related changes in expanded clonotypes.

Reading from cysteine to phenylalanine, the CDR3 counts 10 amino acids. Just CDR3 DNA is preserved here, 30 bases in frame from base 1. Sequences MNHNS (CDR1) and SASEGT (CDR2) are obtained from the germline V gene. Trimming at the junction amounts to 6 bases on V and 11 bases on J, and the germline ends lie 10 bases apart. Library prep was done by 5' RACE. The instrument given in TCRdb is Illumina HiSeq 2500. A second PCR of 7 to 11 cycles was performed with a sample-barcoded 5' primer and a J-beta primer mix. A unique molecular identifier was introduced onto each TCR beta cDNA molecule by a template-switch 5' adaptor carrying 12 random nucleotides. Each sample yielded at least 2.5 million CDR3-containing paired-end reads. First-strand cDNA synthesis was performed from all RNA using the Mint cDNA synthesis kit, with priming by a TRBC-specific oligonucleotide. All cDNA was treated with uracil-DNA glycosylase and then went through a first 18-cycle PCR with the universal primers M1SS and BC2_uni_R. As for the authors' bioinformatics: For normalization, 1 million high-quality reads were randomly selected from each sample, with every read carrying a distinct molecular identifier. Instead of being binned into consensus sequences, reads with shared molecular identifiers were discarded. MiTCR, with a Q25 quality threshold and the strictest error-elimination algorithm, was used for CDR3 identification, clonotype clustering and error correction. A nonparametric unseen species model with Euler transformation was used to estimate lower-bound total TCR beta diversity. Using fastp at Q25 and MiXCR, TCRdb reprocessed the public reads and kept productive beta chains. Rows merge per CDR3 protein into single entries with the most common DNA and genes. In this record, the V and J calls reflect TCRdb's handling and not the investigators' own analysis. The sample table lists 780,000 or so distinct CDR3 sequences, 45% to 70% of them with a count of one. The top ten clonotypes cover roughly 26% of the sample.

Points on this clonotype: Its cognate antigen has yet to be identified. Per-base qualities were not stored, and no clone one base away is much larger.

Donors were 35 to 40 systemically healthy Caucasian individuals from Russia aged 6 to 90 years. Each donor gave around 9.5 milliliters of peripheral blood, collected into EDTA-treated Vacutainer tubes. PBMCs were isolated by Ficoll-Paque density-gradient centrifugation, with at least 6 million obtained per sample. Total RNA, at least 6 micrograms per sample, was extracted from PBMCs with Trizol reagent. For every donor, an aliquot of PBMCs went through flow cytometry to measure the percentages of naive CD45RAhigh/CD27high T cells. The chain is encoded by TRBV6-1 joined to TRBJ1-1, with the D gene uncertain. The sample comprised blood. This TCR derives from a man aged 40-49 years in good health. The DNA sequence reads TGTGCCAGCAGCCATCCTGTGGCTTTCTTT. It is translated as CASSHPVAFF.